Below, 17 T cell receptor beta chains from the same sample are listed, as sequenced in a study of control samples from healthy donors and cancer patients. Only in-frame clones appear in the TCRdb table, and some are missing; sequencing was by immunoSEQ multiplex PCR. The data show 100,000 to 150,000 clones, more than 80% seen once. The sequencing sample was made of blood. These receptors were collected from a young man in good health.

CDR3 DNA: TGTGCCAGCAGCCCGGACAGGGGGCGCGCCTATGAGCAGTTCTTC. Amino acids: CASSPDRGRAYEQFF. This chain connects TRBV7-9 to TRBJ2-1; 11 nucleotides align to TRBD1. The CDR3 is 15 amino acids. Germline CDR1 SEHNR, CDR2 FQNEAQ (reference sequence). Trimming took 5 bases from V and 8 from J; bases not matched to a gene: 8.

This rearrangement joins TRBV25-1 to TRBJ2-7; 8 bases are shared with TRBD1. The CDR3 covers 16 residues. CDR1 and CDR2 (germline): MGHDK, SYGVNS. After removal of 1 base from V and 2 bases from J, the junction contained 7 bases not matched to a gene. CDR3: CASSESWGTGTYEQYF. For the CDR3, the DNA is TGTGCCAGCAGTGAATCGTGGGGGACAGGAACCTACGAGCAGTACTTC.

The CDR3 DNA sequence: TGTGCCAGTTCCCGGGACAGGGCCGAGACCCAGTACTTC. As protein: CASSRDRAETQYF. This chain connects TRBV12-3 or TRBV12-4 to TRBJ2-5; 9 nucleotides agree with TRBD1. J gave up 5 bases and V 9 bases, and 7 bases lay outside the gene matches. The CDR3 sequence is 13 residues long.

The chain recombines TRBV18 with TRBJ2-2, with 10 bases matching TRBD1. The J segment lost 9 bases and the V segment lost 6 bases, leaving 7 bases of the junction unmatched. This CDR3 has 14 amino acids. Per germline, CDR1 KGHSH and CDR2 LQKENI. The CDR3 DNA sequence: TGTGCCAGCTCCCTTGACAGGGGGCGCAGGGAGCTGTTTTTT. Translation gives CASSLDRGRRELFF.

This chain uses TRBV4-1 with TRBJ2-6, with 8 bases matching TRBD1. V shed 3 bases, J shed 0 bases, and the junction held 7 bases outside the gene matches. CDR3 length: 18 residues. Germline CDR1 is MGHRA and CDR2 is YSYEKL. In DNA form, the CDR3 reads TGCGCCAGCAGCCAGCCCCAGGACAGGGACTCTGGGGCCAACGTCCTGACTTTC. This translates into CASSQPQDRDSGANVLTF.

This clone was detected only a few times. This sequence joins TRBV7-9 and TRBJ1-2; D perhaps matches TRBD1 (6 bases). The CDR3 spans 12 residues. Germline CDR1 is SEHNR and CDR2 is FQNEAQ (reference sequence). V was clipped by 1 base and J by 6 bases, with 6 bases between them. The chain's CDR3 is CASSLDRDGYTF. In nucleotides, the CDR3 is TGTGCCAGCAGCTTAGACAGGGATGGCTACACCTTC.

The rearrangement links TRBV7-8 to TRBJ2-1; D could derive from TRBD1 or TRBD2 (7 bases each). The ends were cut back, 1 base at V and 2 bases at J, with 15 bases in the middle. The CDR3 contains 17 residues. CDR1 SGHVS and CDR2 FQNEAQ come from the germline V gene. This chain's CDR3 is CASSLVGGDRPYNEQFF. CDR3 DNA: TGTGCCAGCAGCTTAGTGGGGGGGGACAGACCCTACAATGAGCAGTTCTTC.

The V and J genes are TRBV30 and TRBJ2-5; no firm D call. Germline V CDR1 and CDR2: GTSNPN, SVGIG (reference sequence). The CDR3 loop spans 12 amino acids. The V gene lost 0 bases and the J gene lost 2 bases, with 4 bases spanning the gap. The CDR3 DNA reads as TGTGCCTGGAGTGTAATTCAAGAGACCCAGTACTTC. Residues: CAWSVIQETQYF.

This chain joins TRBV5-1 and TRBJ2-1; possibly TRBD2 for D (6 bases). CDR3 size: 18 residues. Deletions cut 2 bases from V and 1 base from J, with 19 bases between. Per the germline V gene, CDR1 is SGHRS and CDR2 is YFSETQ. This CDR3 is CASSFPLGQAGSYNEQFF. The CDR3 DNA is TGCGCCAGCAGCTTCCCGCTTGGGCAAGCGGGTTCCTACAATGAGCAGTTCTTC.

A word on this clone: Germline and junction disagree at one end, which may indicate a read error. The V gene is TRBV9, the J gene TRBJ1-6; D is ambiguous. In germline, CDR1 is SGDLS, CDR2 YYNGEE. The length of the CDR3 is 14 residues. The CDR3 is CASSVGDGNSALHF. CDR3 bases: TGTGCCAGCAGCGTAGGTGATGGTAATTCAGCCCTCCACTTT.

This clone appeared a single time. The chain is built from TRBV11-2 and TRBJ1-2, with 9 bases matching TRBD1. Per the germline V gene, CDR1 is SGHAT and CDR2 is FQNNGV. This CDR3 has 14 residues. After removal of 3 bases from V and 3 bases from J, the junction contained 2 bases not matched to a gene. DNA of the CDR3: TGTGCCAGCAGCTTTACAGGGGGCGACTATGGCTACACCTTC. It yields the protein CASSFTGGDYGYTF.

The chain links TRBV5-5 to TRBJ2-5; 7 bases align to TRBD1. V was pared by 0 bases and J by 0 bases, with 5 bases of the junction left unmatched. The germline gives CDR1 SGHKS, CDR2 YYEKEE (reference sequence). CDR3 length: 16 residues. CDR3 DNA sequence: TGTGCCAGCAGCTTGGTGGGACAGATAAACCAAGAGACCCAGTACTTC. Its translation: CASSLVGQINQETQYF.

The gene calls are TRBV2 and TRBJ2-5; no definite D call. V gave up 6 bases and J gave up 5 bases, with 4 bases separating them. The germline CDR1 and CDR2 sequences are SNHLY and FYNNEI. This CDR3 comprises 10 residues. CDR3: CASRSETQYF. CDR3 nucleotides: TGTGCCAGCAGGTCGGAGACCCAGTACTTC.

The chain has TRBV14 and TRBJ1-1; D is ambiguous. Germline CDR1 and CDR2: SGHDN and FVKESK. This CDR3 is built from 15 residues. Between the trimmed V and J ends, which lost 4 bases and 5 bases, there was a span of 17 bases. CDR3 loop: CASSPSFLPRTEAFF. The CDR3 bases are TGTGCCAGCAGCCCCTCTTTTTTGCCGAGGACTGAAGCTTTCTTT. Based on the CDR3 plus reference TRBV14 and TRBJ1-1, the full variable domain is EAGVTQFPSHSVIEKGQTVTLRCDPISGHDNLYWYRRVMGKEIKFLLHFVKESKQDESGMPNNRFLAERTGGTYSTLKVQPAELEDSGVYFCASSPSFLPRTEAFFGQGTRLTVV.

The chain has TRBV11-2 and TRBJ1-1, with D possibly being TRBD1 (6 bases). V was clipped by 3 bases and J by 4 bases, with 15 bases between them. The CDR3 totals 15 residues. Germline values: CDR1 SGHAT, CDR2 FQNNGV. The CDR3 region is CASSFDGGGGTEAFF. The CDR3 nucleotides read TGTGCCAGCAGCTTCGACGGGGGCGGAGGCACTGAAGCTTTCTTT.

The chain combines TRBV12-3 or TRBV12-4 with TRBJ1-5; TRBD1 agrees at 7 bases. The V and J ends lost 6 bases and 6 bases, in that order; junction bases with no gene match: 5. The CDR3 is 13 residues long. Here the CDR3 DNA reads TGTGCCAGCAGCCGACAGGGCCCTCAGCCCCAGCATTTT. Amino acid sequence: CASSRQGPQPQHF.

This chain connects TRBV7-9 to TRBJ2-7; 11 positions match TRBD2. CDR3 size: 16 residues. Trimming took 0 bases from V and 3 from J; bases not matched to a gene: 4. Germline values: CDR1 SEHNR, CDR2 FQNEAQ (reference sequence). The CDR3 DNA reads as TGTGCCAGCAGCTTAGCTCTAGCGGGAGGTTACTACGAGCAGTACGTC. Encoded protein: CASSLALAGGYYEQYV.